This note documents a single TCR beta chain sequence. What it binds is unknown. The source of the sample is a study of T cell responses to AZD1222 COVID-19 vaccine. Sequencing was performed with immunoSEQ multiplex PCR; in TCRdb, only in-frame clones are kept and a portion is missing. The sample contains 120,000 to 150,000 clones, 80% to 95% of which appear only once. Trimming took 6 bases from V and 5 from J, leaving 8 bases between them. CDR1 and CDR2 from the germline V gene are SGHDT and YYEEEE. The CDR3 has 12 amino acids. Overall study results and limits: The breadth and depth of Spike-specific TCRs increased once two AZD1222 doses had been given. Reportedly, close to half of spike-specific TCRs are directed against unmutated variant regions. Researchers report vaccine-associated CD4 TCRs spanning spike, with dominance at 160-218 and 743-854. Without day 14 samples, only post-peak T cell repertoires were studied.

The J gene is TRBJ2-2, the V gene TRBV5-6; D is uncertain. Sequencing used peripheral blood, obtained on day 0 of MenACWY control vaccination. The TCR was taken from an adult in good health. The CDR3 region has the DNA TGTGCCAGCACCCTCGGGACCGGGGAGCTGTTTTTT. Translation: CASTLGTGELFF.